The entry that follows covers one T cell receptor beta chain sequence. Its antigen is currently unknown. CD8 cells regarded as naive lacked CD45RO, were positively chosen for CCR7, and omitted terminally differentiated effector memory CD45RA+ cells. Here immunoSEQ multiplex PCR was the method, and the copy in TCRdb shows in-frame clones only, minus some. The table includes about 2 million clones, about 94% detected once. These data originate in a study of shared clonotypes between healthy human individuals. On the study more broadly: Contributing individuals were a couple of females and three males aged 18 to 49. Points from the study as a whole: What limited the represented genetic and exposure-history diversity was the small number of donors. Sharing of clonotypes among donors was expected to vary with sequencing depth. Generation probabilities of non-shared clonotypes were lower (relative to those shared by all four donors).

This TCR derives from a young man in good health. The sample taken for sequencing was naive CD8+ T cells sorted from blood.

Here the CDR3 reads CASTVSSGANVLTF. The CDR3 nucleotides read TGTGCCAGCACCGTAAGCTCTGGGGCCAACGTCCTGACTTTC. J is TRBJ2-6 and V is TRBV2; D unresolved. Germline V gene lookup returns CDR1 SNHLY and CDR2 FYNNEI. Between the trimmed V and J ends, which lost 7 bases and 0 bases, there was a span of 7 bases. The CDR3 sequence is 14 residues long. Using reference TRBV2 and TRBJ2-6 for the parts outside the CDR3, the full variable domain is EPEVTQTPSHQVTQMGQEVILRCVPISNHLYFYWYRQILGQKVEFLVSFYNNEISEKSEIFDDQFSVERPDGSNFTLKIRSTKLEDSAMYFCASTVSSGANVLTFGAGSRLTVL.